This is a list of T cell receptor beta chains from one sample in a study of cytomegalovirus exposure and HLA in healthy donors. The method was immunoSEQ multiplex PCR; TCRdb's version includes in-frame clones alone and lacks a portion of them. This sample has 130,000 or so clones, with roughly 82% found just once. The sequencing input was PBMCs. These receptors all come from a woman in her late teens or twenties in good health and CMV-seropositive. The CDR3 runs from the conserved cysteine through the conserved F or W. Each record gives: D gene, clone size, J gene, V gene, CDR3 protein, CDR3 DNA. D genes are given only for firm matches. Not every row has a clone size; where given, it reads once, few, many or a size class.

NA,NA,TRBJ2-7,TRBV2,CASSGGQVLSYEQYF,TGTGCCAGCAGTGGAGGGCAGGTCCTCTCCTACGAGCAGTACTTC
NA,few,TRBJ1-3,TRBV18,CASSPWGLSGNTIYF,TGTGCCAGCTCACCGTGGGGGCTTTCTGGAAACACCATATATTTT
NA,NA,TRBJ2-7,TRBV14,CASSQTRGTYEQYF,TGTGCCAGCAGCCAAACTCGGGGGACCTACGAGCAGTACTTC
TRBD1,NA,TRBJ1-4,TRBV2,CASKQGVWTNEKLFF,TGTGCCAGCAAACAGGGGGTTTGGACTAATGAAAAACTGTTTTTT
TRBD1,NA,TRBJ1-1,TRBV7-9,CASSPPTQGAGNTEAFF,TGTGCCAGCAGCCCCCCCACACAGGGGGCTGGAAACACTGAAGCTTTCTTT
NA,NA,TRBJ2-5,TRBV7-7,CASSSLVLETQYF,TGTGCCAGCAGCTCCTTAGTTTTAGAGACCCAGTACTTC
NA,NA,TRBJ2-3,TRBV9,CASSASRGSSTDTQYF,TGTGCCAGCAGCGCCAGCCGGGGTTCTAGCACAGATACGCAGTATTTT
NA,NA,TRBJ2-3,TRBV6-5,CASRQGSTDTQYF,TGTGCCAGCAGGCAGGGTAGCACAGATACGCAGTATTTT
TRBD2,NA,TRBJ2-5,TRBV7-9,CASSSQLAGAETQYF,TGTGCCAGCAGCTCGCAACTAGCGGGGGCAGAGACCCAGTACTTC
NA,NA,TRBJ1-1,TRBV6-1,CASAARAEAFF,TGTGCCAGCGCCGCCAGGGCTGAAGCTTTCTTT
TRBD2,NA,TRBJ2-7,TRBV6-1,CASSGGGSYEQYF,TGTGCCAGCAGCGGCGGGGGCTCCTACGAGCAGTACTTC
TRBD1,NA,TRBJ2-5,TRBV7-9,CASSPTGGRETQYF,TGTGCCAGCAGCCCGACAGGGGGCAGGGAGACCCAGTACTTC
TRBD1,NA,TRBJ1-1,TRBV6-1,CASSETGDTEAFF,TGTGCCAGCAGTGAGACAGGGGACACTGAAGCTTTCTTT
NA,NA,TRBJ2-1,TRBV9,CASSVERESYNEQFF,TGTGCCAGCAGCGTAGAAAGGGAGTCCTACAATGAGCAGTTCTTC
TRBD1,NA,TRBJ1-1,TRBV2,CASSVSQGDTEAFF,TGTGCCAGCAGTGTAAGTCAGGGGGACACTGAAGCTTTCTTT
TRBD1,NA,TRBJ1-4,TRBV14,CASSPWTGHNEKLFF,TGTGCCAGCAGCCCCTGGACAGGCCATAATGAAAAACTGTTTTTT
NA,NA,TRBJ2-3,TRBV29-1,CSVEGGRGADTQYF,TGCAGCGTTGAAGGGGGCAGGGGCGCAGATACGCAGTATTTT
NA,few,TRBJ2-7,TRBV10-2,CASRDSHYEQYF,TGCGCCAGCCGGGACTCACACTACGAGCAGTACTTC
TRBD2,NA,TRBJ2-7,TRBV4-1,CASSQARSAGGVYEQYF,TGCGCCAGCAGCCAGGCCCGGTCTGCGGGGGGGGTCTACGAGCAGTACTTC
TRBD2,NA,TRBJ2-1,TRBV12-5,CASGLGLAGNNEQFF,TGTGCTAGTGGTTTGGGACTAGCGGGGAACAATGAGCAGTTCTTC
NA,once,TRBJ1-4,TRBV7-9,CASSQLPQGINEKLFF,TGTGCCAGCAGCCAACTCCCACAGGGCATTAATGAAAAACTGTTTTTT
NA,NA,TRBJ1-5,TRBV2,CASSGYRDQPQHF,TGTGCCAGCAGTGGGTATCGGGATCAGCCCCAGCATTTT
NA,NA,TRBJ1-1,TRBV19,CASSIKGDTEAFF,TGTGCCAGTAGTATCAAGGGGGACACTGAAGCTTTCTTT
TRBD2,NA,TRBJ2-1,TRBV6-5,CASSYGGGYNEQFF,TGTGCCAGCAGTTACGGGGGGGGCTACAATGAGCAGTTCTTC
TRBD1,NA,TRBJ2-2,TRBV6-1,CAGTGNTGELFF,TGTGCCGGGACAGGGAACACCGGGGAGCTGTTTTTT
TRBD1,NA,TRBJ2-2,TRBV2,CASLPTGKDTGELFF,TGTGCCAGCCTTCCGACAGGGAAGGACACCGGGGAGCTGTTTTTT
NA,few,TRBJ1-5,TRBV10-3,CAISSGGQPQHF,TGTGCCATCAGTTCAGGTGGTCAGCCCCAGCATTTT
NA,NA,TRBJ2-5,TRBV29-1,CSVQTRETQYF,TGCAGTGTACAGACAAGGGAGACCCAGTACTTC
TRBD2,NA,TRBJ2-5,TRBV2,CASSEPASGPQETQYF,TGTGCCAGCAGTGAACCGGCTAGCGGGCCCCAAGAGACCCAGTACTTC
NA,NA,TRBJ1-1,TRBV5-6,CASSTAGVATTEAFF,TGTGCCAGCAGCACAGCAGGGGTCGCGACAACTGAAGCTTTCTTT
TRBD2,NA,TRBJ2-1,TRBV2,CASSKLAALGNEQFF,TGTGCCAGCAGCAAACTAGCGGCCCTAGGTAATGAGCAGTTCTTC
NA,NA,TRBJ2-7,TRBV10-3,CAISEQDYEQYF,TGTGCCATCAGTGAACAGGACTACGAGCAGTACTTC
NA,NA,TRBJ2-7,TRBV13,CASSTPLAHEQYF,TGTGCCAGCAGCACACCCCTGGCCCACGAGCAGTACTTC
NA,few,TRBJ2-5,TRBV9,CASSVGGGVQETQYF,TGTGCCAGCAGCGTAGGGGGCGGGGTCCAAGAGACCCAGTACTTC
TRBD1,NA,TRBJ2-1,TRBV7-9,CASSIDHPDRADYNEQFF,TGTGCCAGCAGCATTGACCACCCAGACAGGGCCGACTACAATGAGCAGTTCTTC
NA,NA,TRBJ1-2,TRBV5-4,CASSEAGGYTF,TGTGCCAGCAGCGAGGCGGGTGGCTACACCTTC
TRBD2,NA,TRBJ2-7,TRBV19,CATAGDLREQYF,TGTGCCACTGCGGGAGATCTTAGGGAGCAGTACTTC
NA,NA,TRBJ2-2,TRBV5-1,CASSLGGGGELFF,TGCGCCAGCAGCTTGGGTGGAGGCGGGGAGCTGTTTTTT
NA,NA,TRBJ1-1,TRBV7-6,CASSPLELSGNTEAFF,TGTGCCAGCAGCCCCCTGGAGTTGTCGGGGAACACTGAAGCTTTCTTT
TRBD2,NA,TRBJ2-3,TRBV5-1,CASSYRGGDTDTQYF,TGCGCCAGCAGCTACCGGGGGGGGGACACAGATACGCAGTATTTT
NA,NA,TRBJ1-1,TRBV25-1,CASSELGKGGNTEAFF,TGTGCCAGCAGTGAATTAGGCAAGGGAGGGAACACTGAAGCTTTCTTT
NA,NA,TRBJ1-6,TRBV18,CASSPADYNSPLHF,TGTGCCAGCTCACCGGCGGATTATAATTCACCCCTCCACTTT
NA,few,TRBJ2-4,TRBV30,CAWSVGTGRAFF,TGTGCCTGGAGTGTCGGGACCGGGAGAGCGTTCTTC
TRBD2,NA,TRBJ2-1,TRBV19,CASSMPLQAGTYNEQFF,TGTGCCAGTAGTATGCCCTTGCAAGCGGGGACCTACAATGAGCAGTTCTTC
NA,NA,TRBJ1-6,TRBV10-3,CAISESPAGNSPLHF,TGTGCCATCAGTGAGTCGCCGGCAGGGAATTCACCCCTCCACTTT
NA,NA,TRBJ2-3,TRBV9,CASSGARLASTDTQYF,TGTGCCAGCAGCGGGGCCCGGCTAGCATCAACAGATACGCAGTATTTT
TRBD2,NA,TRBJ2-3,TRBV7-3,CASRTGLDGDTQYF,TGTGCCAGCAGGACGGGACTAGACGGTGATACGCAGTATTTT
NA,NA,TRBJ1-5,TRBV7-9,CASSRAAFGNQPQHF,TGTGCCAGCAGCCGAGCGGCATTCGGGAATCAGCCCCAGCATTTT
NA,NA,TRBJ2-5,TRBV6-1,CASRGIQGGKETQYF,TGTGCCAGCAGGGGGATACAGGGGGGGAAGGAGACCCAGTACTTC
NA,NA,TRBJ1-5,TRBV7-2,CASSLDTYSNQPQHF,TGTGCCAGCAGCTTAGACACATATAGCAATCAGCCCCAGCATTTT
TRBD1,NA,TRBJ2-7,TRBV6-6,CASSGRDRAYEQYF,TGTGCCAGCAGTGGCCGGGACAGGGCCTACGAGCAGTACTTC
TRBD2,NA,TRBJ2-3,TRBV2,CASVTSGDTDTQYF,TGTGCCAGCGTGACTAGCGGGGACACAGATACGCAGTATTTT